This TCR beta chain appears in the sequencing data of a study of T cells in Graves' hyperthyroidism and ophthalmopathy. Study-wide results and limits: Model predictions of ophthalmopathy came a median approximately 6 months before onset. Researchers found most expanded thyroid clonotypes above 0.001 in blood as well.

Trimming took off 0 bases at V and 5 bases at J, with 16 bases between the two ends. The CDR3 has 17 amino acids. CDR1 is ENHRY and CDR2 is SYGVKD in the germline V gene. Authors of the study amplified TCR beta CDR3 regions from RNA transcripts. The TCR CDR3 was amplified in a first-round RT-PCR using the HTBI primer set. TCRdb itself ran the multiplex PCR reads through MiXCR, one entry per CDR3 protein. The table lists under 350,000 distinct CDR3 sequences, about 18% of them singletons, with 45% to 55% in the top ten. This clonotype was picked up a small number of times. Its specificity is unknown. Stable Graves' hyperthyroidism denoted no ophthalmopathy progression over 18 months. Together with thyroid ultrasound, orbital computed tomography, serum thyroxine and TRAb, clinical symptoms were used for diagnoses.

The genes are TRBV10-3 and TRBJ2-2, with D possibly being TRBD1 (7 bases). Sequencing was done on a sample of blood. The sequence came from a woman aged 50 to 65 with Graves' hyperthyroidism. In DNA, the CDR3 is TGTGCCATCAGTGAGTCTGGAGGGGGCAAAAAGACCGGGGAGCTGTTTTTT. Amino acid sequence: CAISESGGGKKTGELFF.